Below are 28 T cell receptor beta chains sequenced from a single sample in a study of blood T cell repertoires in COVID-19. TCRdb's copy holds only in-frame clones and misses some; the assay was immunoSEQ multiplex PCR. The table shows 140,000 or so clones, with around 89% occurring only once. Sample: peripheral blood. The source is a human donor with COVID-19, enrolled during active disease. The donor label of this sample is uncertain.

The chain is built from TRBV5-1 and TRBJ1-4; 10 bases align to TRBD1. Germline V gene sequence: CDR1 SGHRS, CDR2 YFSETQ. The CDR3 totals 14 residues. J was trimmed by 8 bases and V by 5 bases; bases with no gene match: 6. This CDR3 reads CASRRGTGDEKLFF. In DNA form, the CDR3 reads TGCGCCAGCAGGAGGGGGACAGGGGACGAAAAACTGTTTTTT.

The DNA of the CDR3 is TGTGCCAGCAGCTTCCTACTAGCGGGGGGCTACGAGCAGTACTTC. Its translation: CASSFLLAGGYEQYF. This chain connects TRBV5-6 to TRBJ2-7, with 12 positions matching TRBD2. V trimming: 2 bases; J trimming: 3 bases; junction bases outside the gene matches: 3. CDR3 length: 15 amino acids. The V gene's germline CDR1 is SGHDT and CDR2 YYEEEE.

This chain links TRBV5-4 with TRBJ1-1; D call uncertain. The germline V and J ends were trimmed by 5 bases and 3 bases, with 17 bases remaining between them. Germline CDR1 reads SGHNT; CDR2 reads YYREEE (reference sequence). The CDR3 has 15 residues. CDR3 bases: TGTGCCAGCAGAGCCGGGGATTTTGAGTACACTGAAGCTTTCTTT. Protein sequence: CASRAGDFEYTEAFF.

This chain links TRBV4-2 with TRBJ1-1; 7 bases are a match to TRBD1. The CDR3 extends over 16 amino acids. The V gene end was trimmed by 4 bases and the J gene end by 4 bases; junction bases not matched to a gene: 12. Germline CDR1 and CDR2: LGHNA and YNFKEQ. The chain's CDR3 is CASSPPGQEGSTEAFF. The DNA of the CDR3 is TGTGCCAGCAGCCCCCCCGGACAGGAGGGGAGCACTGAAGCTTTCTTT.

The V and J genes are TRBV19 and TRBJ2-7, with 7 nucleotides matching TRBD1. Germline-derived CDR1 and CDR2 are LNHDA and SQIVND (reference sequence). V lost 4 bases, J lost 2 bases, and 5 bases stayed unmatched. There are 14 residues in the CDR3. The CDR3 nucleotides are TGTGCCAGTAGTAAGGGGACAGAAGCCTACGAGCAGTACTTC. Protein: CASSKGTEAYEQYF. The full variable domain, in which reference TRBV19 and TRBJ2-7 provide the parts outside the CDR3, is DGGITQSPKYLFRKEGQNVTLSCEQNLNHDAMYWYRQDPGQGLRLIYYSQIVNDFQKGDIAEGYSVSREKKESFPLTVTSAQKNPTAFYLCASSKGTEAYEQYFGPGTRLTVT.

This chain joins TRBV7-9 and TRBJ2-5; D gene ambiguous. The CDR3 totals 14 residues. V shed 1 base and J shed 1 base, with 7 bases lying between them. The germline V gene encodes CDR1 SEHNR and CDR2 FQNEAQ (reference sequence). In DNA form, the CDR3 reads TGTGCCAGCAGCTTAGATACGAGCCAAGAGACCCAGTACTTC. Amino acid sequence: CASSLDTSQETQYF. Combining the CDR3 with reference TRBV7-9 and TRBJ2-5 gives the whole variable domain DTGVSQNPRHKITKRGQNVTFRCDPISEHNRLYWYRQTLGQGPEFLTYFQNEAQLEKSRLLSDRFSAERPKGSFSTLEIQRTEQGDSAMYLCASSLDTSQETQYFGPGTRLLVL.

The chain joins TRBV15 to TRBJ2-7; 8 nucleotides align to TRBD1. The CDR3 runs to 16 residues. CDR1 and CDR2 from the germline V gene are LNHNV and YYDKDF (reference sequence). The V segment lost 0 bases and the J segment 3 bases; nucleotides outside the gene matches: 7. CDR3 coding DNA: TGTGCCACCAGCAGAGACCTTTTACAGGGGGGCTACGAGCAGTACTTC. Its translation: CATSRDLLQGGYEQYF.

The CDR3 protein is CASSFEGQYGYTF. CDR3 in DNA: TGTGCCAGCAGTTTTGAGGGCCAGTATGGCTACACCTTC. The J gene is TRBJ1-2, the V gene TRBV12-3 or TRBV12-4, with D unresolved. This CDR3 spans 13 amino acids. Trimming left V 3 bases short and J 5 bases short, with 10 bases between.

The genes are TRBV6-6 and TRBJ1-5; no reliable D call. CDR1 and CDR2 (germline): MNHNY, SVGAGI (reference sequence). The CDR3 covers 16 residues. The germline V and J ends were trimmed by 6 bases and 1 base, with 16 bases remaining between them. The CDR3 coding sequence is TGTGCCAGCAGAAACGACGCGGGTTTAAGCAATCAGCCCCAGCATTTT. This gives the protein CASRNDAGLSNQPQHF.

The chain carries TRBV12-3 or TRBV12-4 and TRBJ1-3; D not certain. V was shortened by 8 bases and J by 0 bases, with 5 bases between the two germline ends. The CDR3 is 12 amino acids. The CDR3 nucleotides read TGTGCCAGCCTCGGCTCTGGAAACACCATATATTTT. Translation: CASLGSGNTIYF.

The chain is built from TRBV30 and TRBJ1-5, with no clear D. Deletions cut 0 bases from V and 2 bases from J, with 11 bases between. Germline-derived CDR1 and CDR2 are GTSNPN and SVGIG (reference sequence). This CDR3 has 15 amino acids. CDR3 loop: CAWSVTGMGNQPQHF. CDR3 in DNA: TGTGCCTGGAGTGTAACGGGTATGGGCAATCAGCCCCAGCATTTT.

The rearrangement joins TRBV12-3 or TRBV12-4 to TRBJ1-2, with 7 bases aligning to TRBD1. After removal of 5 bases from V and 4 bases from J, the junction contained 4 bases not matched to a gene. CDR3 length equals 13 residues. In DNA, the CDR3 is TGTGCCAGCAGTCCAACAGGGGCCTATGGCTACACCTTC. Amino acid sequence: CASSPTGAYGYTF.

A word on this clone: Since the CDR3 does not end with the conserved phenylalanine or tryptophan, this likely comes from a read error. It is unclear where the CDR3 begins or ends on the DNA, so no DNA is shown, and the CDR3 is as TCRdb lists it. The chain has TRBV29-1 and TRBJ2-7; the table's D call TRBD1 went unverified against the DNA. The CDR3 has 10 amino acids, counting both end residues. Germline loops: CDR1 SQVTM, CDR2 ANQGSEA. CDR3 sequence reads: CSVPRAGASP.

J is TRBJ2-3 and V is TRBV7-3, with 8 bases aligning to TRBD2. There are 15 residues in the CDR3. The germline CDR1 and CDR2 sequences are SGHTA and FQGTGA. J lost 3 bases, V lost 2 bases, and 4 bases had no gene match. The CDR3 region is CASSLAGGVTDTQYF. The CDR3 nucleotides read TGTGCCAGCAGCTTAGCCGGGGGGGTAACAGATACGCAGTATTTT.

The V call is TRBV12-3 or TRBV12-4, the J call TRBJ1-5; D gene unclear. V lost 3 bases to trimming and J lost 9 bases, with 12 bases between them. The length of the CDR3 is 13 residues. CDR3 protein: CASSFESRRPQHF. CDR3 DNA: TGTGCCAGCAGTTTCGAATCGAGGCGGCCCCAGCATTTT.

V and J are TRBV27 and TRBJ1-6; TRBD1 might be the D (6 bases). Germline V gives CDR1 MNHEY, CDR2 SMNVEV (reference sequence). Between the trimmed V and J ends, which lost 3 bases and 7 bases, there was a span of 13 bases. CDR3 length: 15 amino acids. The CDR3 is CASSFFVGANSPLHF. Here the CDR3 DNA reads TGTGCCAGCAGTTTCTTCGTGGGGGCGAATTCACCCCTCCACTTT.

This clone was counted once. This chain links TRBV19 with TRBJ1-2; TRBD1 matches at 7 bases. CDR3 length equals 14 residues. J was trimmed by 4 bases and V by 5 bases; bases with no gene match: 7. CDR1 and CDR2 from the germline V gene are LNHDA and SQIVND (reference sequence). The CDR3 coding sequence is TGTGCCAGTAGTTTCGGGACAGCATTCTATGGCTACACCTTC. Amino acid sequence: CASSFGTAFYGYTF.

The chain carries TRBV7-9 and TRBJ2-4; 7 bases are shared with TRBD2. The V segment lost 5 bases and the J segment 2 bases; nucleotides outside the gene matches: 9. CDR3 length: 16 residues. Looked up from germline, CDR1 is SEHNR and CDR2 is FQNEAQ (reference sequence). This CDR3 reads CASSHGGGNPKNIQYF. CDR3 bases: TGTGCCAGCAGCCATGGCGGGGGTAATCCCAAAAACATTCAGTACTTC.

The V gene is TRBV4-1, the J gene TRBJ1-1; D remains ambiguous. The CDR3 spans 13 residues. Trimming shortened V by 4 bases and J by 1 base, and 7 bases separated the two germline ends. Germline CDR1 MGHRA, CDR2 YSYEKL. The CDR3 nucleotides read TGCGCCAGCAGCCCCACCGGGAACACTGAAGCTTTCTTT. Its translation is CASSPTGNTEAFF.

As to this clone: The sample carries other DNA sequences with the same CDR3. The chain joins TRBV5-4 to TRBJ2-2; 7 nucleotides agree with TRBD1. This CDR3 region has 16 residues. Germline CDR1 and CDR2: SGHNT and YYREEE (reference sequence). Trimming cost V 0 bases and J 0 bases; bases outside gene matches: 2. This CDR3 reads CASSLGGTANTGELFF. The CDR3 coding sequence is TGTGCCAGCAGCTTGGGAGGGACAGCGAACACCGGGGAGCTGTTTTTT.

This clone is a singleton in its sample. The chain couples TRBV5-4 to TRBJ2-2; D possibly corresponds to TRBD2 (6 bases). V lost 7 bases and J lost 1, with 11 bases in between. The CDR3 extends over 14 amino acids. Germline-derived CDR1 and CDR2 are SGHNT and YYREEE (reference sequence). The CDR3 nucleotides are TGTGCCAGCGGGGGACTGCAGAACACCGGGGAGCTGTTTTTT. This codes for CASGGLQNTGELFF.

The CDR3 DNA follows: TGTGCCAGCACTCAGCGGGAGGGCCAGGATGAGCAGTTCTTC. As protein: CASTQREGQDEQFF. The rearrangement links TRBV10-3 to TRBJ2-1; 10 bases fit TRBD2. Trimming removed 10 bases from V and 8 bases from J; junction bases left unmatched: 11. The CDR3 sequence is 14 residues long. Germline V gives CDR1 ENHRY, CDR2 SYGVKD.

This chain uses TRBV11-2 with TRBJ2-2, with 7 bases aligning to TRBD1. The CDR3 is made up of 17 amino acids. Germline CDR1 SGHAT, CDR2 FQNNGV. V shed 3 bases, J shed 4 bases, and the junction held 11 bases outside the gene matches. DNA of the CDR3: TGTGCCAGCAGCTTCGGCCCAGGGGGAACGAGCACCGGGGAGCTGTTTTTT. As protein: CASSFGPGGTSTGELFF.

This chain links TRBV11-2 with TRBJ2-7; TRBD2 agrees at 13 bases. The CDR3 sequence is 15 residues long. Germline V lookup: CDR1 SGHAT, CDR2 FQNNGV. Trimming removed 4 bases from V and 5 bases from J; junction bases left unmatched: 5. The CDR3 reads CASSSSGLAGHEQYF. CDR3 nucleotides: TGTGCCAGCAGCTCCTCGGGACTAGCGGGGCACGAGCAGTACTTC. Filled out from reference TRBV11-2 and TRBJ2-7, the complete variable domain reads EAGVAQSPRYKIIEKRQSVAFWCNPISGHATLYWYQQILGQGPKLLIQFQNNGVVDDSQLPKDRFSAERLKGVDSTLKIQPAKLEDSAVYLCASSSSGLAGHEQYFGPGTRLTVT.

Only one count was recorded for this clone. The chain links TRBV24-1 to TRBJ2-2; 9 bases are shared with TRBD2. Unmatched junction bases numbered 8, after V lost 7 bases and J lost 3 bases. Germline lookup yields CDR1 KGHDR and CDR2 SFDVKD. CDR3 length: 16 amino acids. CDR3: CATRISGGGYTGELFF. CDR3 bases: TGTGCCACCAGAATTAGCGGGGGCGGGTACACCGGGGAGCTGTTTTTT.

This clone has just one count. The chain joins TRBV6-5 to TRBJ1-5, with 8 bases that match TRBD1. Germline V gives CDR1 MNHEY, CDR2 SVGAGI. The V and J ends lost 5 bases and 6 bases, in that order; junction bases with no gene match: 3. The CDR3 extends over 13 amino acids. In DNA, the CDR3 is TGTGCCAGCAGTAGCAGGGGGCCTCAGCCCCAGCATTTT. Translated: CASSSRGPQPQHF.

V usage is TRBV2 and J usage is TRBJ1-5, with 10 bases fitting TRBD1. This CDR3 spans 15 amino acids. CDR1 SNHLY and CDR2 FYNNEI come from the germline V gene. The ends lost 2 bases at V and 5 bases at J; junction bases unmatched: 3. CDR3 coding DNA: TGTGCCAGCAGTGAATGGACAGGGGGGGATCAGCCCCAGCATTTT. It translates to CASSEWTGGDQPQHF.

The V call is TRBV14, the J call TRBJ2-7; D gene ambiguous. Trimming cost V 0 bases and J 1 base, with 7 bases left between them. Germline CDR1 SGHDN, CDR2 FVKESK. The CDR3 has 14 residues. The CDR3 sequence: CASSQETFSYEQYF. CDR3 DNA: TGTGCCAGCAGCCAAGAGACATTTTCCTACGAGCAGTACTTC.